These 30 T cell receptor beta chains were all obtained from the same sample, sequenced in a study of cytomegalovirus exposure and HLA in healthy donors. The PCR was carried out with 60 Vbeta primers and 13 Jbeta primers. Profiled with immunoSEQ multiplex PCR; TCRdb holds only in-frame clones, not every one. The table lists about 98,000 clones, around 68% of them singletons, with less than 2.5% in the top ten. Sequenced sample: PBMCs. The receptor source for this set is a man in his fifties in good health and CMV-seronegative.

The chain joins TRBV18 to TRBJ2-1, with unresolved D. V lost 5 bases, J lost 5 bases, and 10 bases lay in between. The V gene's germline CDR1 is KGHSH and CDR2 LQKENI. The CDR3 length is 13 residues. This CDR3 is CASSLNRDNEQFF. DNA of the CDR3: TGTGCCAGCTCATTGAACCGGGACAATGAGCAGTTCTTC.

This rearrangement joins TRBV9 to TRBJ2-3; tentatively, D is TRBD1 (6 bases). Germline V lookup: CDR1 SGDLS, CDR2 YYNGEE. Trimming removed 0 bases at V and 5 bases at J, with 13 bases between. The CDR3 is 15 amino acids. The CDR3 loop is CASSVEGVQGDTQYF. CDR3 nucleotides: TGTGCCAGCAGCGTAGAGGGAGTACAGGGAGATACGCAGTATTTT.

The count of this clone is one. This chain joins TRBV28 and TRBJ2-4, with 14 nucleotides matching TRBD2. Looked up from germline, CDR1 is MDHEN and CDR2 is SYDVKM. This CDR3 spans 19 amino acids. J lost 8 bases, V lost 3 bases, and 15 bases had no gene match. CDR3 coding DNA: TGTGCCAGCAGTTTCTGGCGACTAGCGGGAGGGCGCGATGGAGACATTCAGTACTTC. Its translation: CASSFWRLAGGRDGDIQYF.

The chain has TRBV29-1 and TRBJ2-3; TRBD2 agrees at 11 bases. The V gene's germline CDR1 is SQVTM and CDR2 ANQGSEA. The V gene end was trimmed by 6 bases and the J gene end by 4 bases; junction bases not matched to a gene: 6. The CDR3 is made up of 14 amino acids. The CDR3 DNA reads as TGCAGCGTCCCGACTAGCGGGATATCAGATACGCAGTATTTT. Its translation is CSVPTSGISDTQYF.

The V call is TRBV7-3, the J call TRBJ2-1; TRBD1 aligns across 7 bases. The V and J ends lost 4 bases and 0 bases, in that order; junction bases with no gene match: 3. Germline V gene lookup returns CDR1 SGHTA and CDR2 FQGTGA. The CDR3 consists of 15 residues. CDR3 coding DNA: TGTGCCAGCAGCTCAGGGGGTAGCTCCTACAATGAGCAGTTCTTC. Amino acid sequence: CASSSGGSSYNEQFF.

The CDR3 region has the DNA TGTGCCAGTAGTGGAGGGACTAGCGCCGGGGAGCTGTTTTTT. It specifies CASSGGTSAGELFF. The rearrangement uses TRBV19 and TRBJ2-2; 10 nucleotides align to TRBD2. Germline CDR1 and CDR2: LNHDA and SQIVND (reference sequence). The CDR3 contains 14 residues. After removal of 5 bases from V and 6 bases from J, the junction contained 3 bases not matched to a gene.

The gene calls are TRBV30 and TRBJ2-5, with 7 bases lining up with TRBD2. The CDR3 extends over 13 amino acids. Germline V gene sequence: CDR1 GTSNPN, CDR2 SVGIG (reference sequence). V was pared by 3 bases and J by 5 bases, with 6 bases of the junction left unmatched. CDR3 sequence reads: CAWSSRRGETQYF. CDR3 DNA: TGTGCCTGGAGCTCCCGGCGGGGGGAGACCCAGTACTTC.

The J gene is TRBJ2-3, the V gene TRBV11-3, with D hard to call. The CDR3 spans 14 residues. V lost 1 base and J lost 3, with 8 bases in between. Germline V lookup: CDR1 SGHNT, CDR2 YENEEA. In DNA form, the CDR3 reads TGTGCCAGCAGCTTAGGCGCATCAACAGATACGCAGTATTTT. Amino acids: CASSLGASTDTQYF.

In this sample, this clone turned up a few times. This chain joins TRBV5-4 and TRBJ2-1, with TRBD2 matching 8 bases. The CDR3 loop spans 15 amino acids. Germline V CDR1 and CDR2: SGHNT, YYREEE (reference sequence). J was trimmed by 4 bases and V by 4 bases; bases with no gene match: 7. The CDR3 nucleotides read TGTGCCAGCAGCCGTGGACTAGCCGAATACAATGAGCAGTTCTTC. It is translated as CASSRGLAEYNEQFF.

This clone was picked up one time. The chain is built from TRBV11-2 and TRBJ1-1, with D hard to call. The CDR3 totals 15 residues. V lost 0 bases and J 2 bases, leaving 10 bases between the germline ends. Germline assignment: CDR1 SGHAT and CDR2 FQNNGV. This chain's CDR3 is CASSLDDSPNTEAFF. In DNA, the CDR3 is TGTGCCAGCAGCTTAGATGACTCGCCAAACACTGAAGCTTTCTTT.

This clone was observed a handful of times. This chain joins TRBV7-6 and TRBJ2-7, with 7 bases lining up with TRBD2. J gave up 3 bases and V 4 bases, and 6 bases lay outside the gene matches. Germline CDR1 reads SGHVS; CDR2 reads FNYEAQ. The CDR3 is made up of 14 amino acids. The CDR3, as DNA: TGTGCCAGCAGCTCCCGGGGGGAAAACTACGAGCAGTACTTC. Translated, it gives CASSSRGENYEQYF.

A note on this clone: This CDR3 is also generated by other DNA sequences in the sample. V is TRBV7-6 and J is TRBJ1-2; 7 bases are a match to TRBD1. Germline values: CDR1 SGHVS, CDR2 FNYEAQ. The length of the CDR3 is 15 residues. Trimming removed 0 bases from V and 7 bases from J; junction bases left unmatched: 8. CDR3 in amino acids: CASSLAQGGSGGYTF. In DNA, the CDR3 is TGTGCCAGCAGCTTAGCGCAGGGGGGAAGCGGTGGCTACACCTTC.

The rearrangement links TRBV7-2 to TRBJ1-4; 7 bases are a match to TRBD1. CDR3 size: 15 residues. With 5 bases clipped from V and 8 bases from J, the junction kept 11 bases outside the gene matches. Germline V gene lookup returns CDR1 SGHTA and CDR2 FQGNSA. CDR3 sequence (DNA): TGTGCCAGCAGCCCGCAGGGGGGATGGGGGGAAAAACTGTTTTTT. Translation gives CASSPQGGWGEKLFF. The whole variable domain, remainder taken from reference TRBV7-2 and TRBJ1-4, is GAGVSQSPSNKVTEKGKDVELRCDPISGHTALYWYRQSLGQGLEFLIYFQGNSAPDKSGLPSDRFSAERTGGSVSTLTIQRTQQEDSAVYLCASSPQGGWGEKLFFGSGTQLSVL.

V usage is TRBV6-5 and J usage is TRBJ2-2, with 7 bases that match TRBD1. V shed 8 bases and J 1 base; nucleotides not matched to a gene: 4. The germline CDR1 and CDR2 sequences are MNHEY and SVGAGI. CDR3 length: 14 amino acids. CDR3: CASRQGWNTGELFF. CDR3 bases: TGTGCCAGCCGACAGGGCTGGAACACCGGGGAGCTGTTTTTT.

The chain is built from TRBV28 and TRBJ1-2; 8 nucleotides match TRBD1. J lost 4 bases, V lost 2 bases, and 6 bases had no gene match. This CDR3 is 15 amino acids long. Germline loops: CDR1 MDHEN, CDR2 SYDVKM. CDR3: CASSLGGQGVYGYTF. CDR3 in DNA: TGTGCCAGCAGTTTAGGTGGACAGGGTGTCTATGGCTACACCTTC.

V usage is TRBV2 and J usage is TRBJ1-4, with D maybe TRBD1 (6 bases). This CDR3 is 14 amino acids long. Germline CDR1 SNHLY, CDR2 FYNNEI. Trimming shortened V by 7 bases and J by 8 bases, and 17 bases separated the two germline ends. CDR3 coding DNA: TGTGCCAGCACCCCCGGGACATCTCAAGAAAAACTGTTTTTT. Translated, it gives CASTPGTSQEKLFF.

This clone has only one observation. CDR3 nucleotides: TGTGCCAGTACACGGACAGGAGTCACTGAAGCTTTCTTT. Amino acids: CASTRTGVTEAFF. The rearrangement links TRBV19 to TRBJ1-1, with 7 bases matching TRBD1. Germline lookup yields CDR1 LNHDA and CDR2 SQIVND (reference sequence). Trimming at V came to 7 bases and at J to 4 bases, leaving 6 bases not matched to a gene. There are 13 residues in the CDR3.

This rearrangement joins TRBV9 to TRBJ2-3; tentatively, D is TRBD2 (5 bases). Trimming took 2 bases from V and 4 from J, leaving 20 bases between them. The germline CDR1 and CDR2 sequences are SGDLS and YYNGEE. This CDR3 has 17 amino acids. CDR3 region: CASSVAGITRGSDTQYF. Here the CDR3 DNA reads TGTGCCAGCAGCGTTGCCGGGATCACACGTGGGTCAGATACGCAGTATTTT. Full variable domain (remainder filled in from reference TRBV9 and TRBJ2-3): DSGVTQTPKHLITATGQRVTLRCSPRSGDLSVYWYQQSLDQGLQFLIQYYNGEERAKGNILERFSAQQFPDLHSELNLSSLELGDSALYFCASSVAGITRGSDTQYFGPGTRLTVL.

V and J are TRBV7-6 and TRBJ2-2, with TRBD1 as a possible D gene (5 bases). V was shortened by 2 bases and J by 6 bases, with 13 bases between the two germline ends. From germline, CDR1 is SGHVS and CDR2 FNYEAQ. This CDR3 is 15 amino acids long. The chain's CDR3 is CASSLNTGQAGELFF. The CDR3 bases are TGTGCCAGCAGCTTAAATACAGGCCAGGCCGGGGAGCTGTTTTTT.

The chain links TRBV19 to TRBJ1-5; no reliable D call. The CDR3 is made up of 14 amino acids. Germline CDR1 is LNHDA and CDR2 is SQIVND (reference sequence). The ends were cut back, 1 base at V and 9 bases at J, with 13 bases in the middle. The CDR3 DNA follows: TGTGCCAGTAGTATAGGGGAGGGCTTGCCGCCCCAGCATTTT. Residues: CASSIGEGLPPQHF.

This chain joins TRBV30 and TRBJ2-3, with D tentatively TRBD2 (5 bases). The germline V gene has CDR1 GTSNPN and CDR2 SVGIG (reference sequence). This CDR3 is built from 13 residues. Trimming took off 7 bases at V and 0 bases at J, with 11 bases between the two ends. CDR3 in DNA: TGTGCCTCCACGGGCGGGAGCACAGATACGCAGTATTTT. Protein: CASTGGSTDTQYF. The variable domain in full, completed from reference TRBV30 and TRBJ2-3, reads SQTIHQWPATLVQPVGSPLSLECTVEGTSNPNLYWYRQAAGRGLQLLFYSVGIGQISSEVPQNLSASRPQDRQFILSSKKLLLSDSGFYLCASTGGSTDTQYFGPGTRLTVL.

This clone was detected a few times. V gene TRBV7-2 combines with J gene TRBJ2-7; D is possibly TRBD2 (6 bases). Trimming removed 5 bases from V and 3 bases from J, with 17 bases in between. The CDR3 is 15 amino acids. Germline V gene data show CDR1 as SGHTA and CDR2 as FQGNSA. In DNA, the CDR3 is TGTGCCAGCAGCGCTTTTCGGGGGTTAGGCTACGAGCAGTACTTC. Amino acid sequence: CASSAFRGLGYEQYF.

This chain links TRBV2 with TRBJ1-1; D gene uncertain. Germline V gene lookup returns CDR1 SNHLY and CDR2 FYNNEI. The CDR3 is made up of 14 amino acids. The V gene lost 8 bases and the J gene lost 0 bases, with 13 bases spanning the gap. The CDR3 loop reads CASFPGFMNTEAFF. The DNA of the CDR3 is TGTGCCAGCTTCCCGGGGTTCATGAACACTGAAGCTTTCTTT.

The CDR3 loop is CASRGQGRTGNTIYF. The DNA of the CDR3 is TGTGCCAGCAGGGGACAGGGAAGGACTGGAAACACCATATATTTT. The chain combines TRBV28 with TRBJ1-3, with 9 positions matching TRBD1. The CDR3 is 15 residues long. The germline V gene has CDR1 MDHEN and CDR2 SYDVKM. V was pared by 6 bases and J by 2 bases, with 5 bases of the junction left unmatched. Full variable domain (remainder filled in from reference TRBV28 and TRBJ1-3): DVKVTQSSRYLVKRTGEKVFLECVQDMDHENMFWYRQDPGLGLRLIYFSYDVKMKEKGDIPEGYSVSREKKERFSLILESASTNQTSMYLCASRGQGRTGNTIYFGEGSWLTVV.

The chain uses TRBV5-1 and TRBJ2-3; 8 bases are a match to TRBD2. CDR1 and CDR2 (germline): SGHRS, YFSETQ. The trim removed 4 bases at V and 6 bases at J, leaving 10 bases unmatched. The CDR3 is 15 amino acids. In DNA form, the CDR3 reads TGCGCCAGCAGCAAACCGGGACTAGGTTTGGATACGCAGTATTTT. Its protein product is CASSKPGLGLDTQYF.

The CDR3 DNA sequence: TGTGCCAGCAGTTTCTTTTCAGGATCCAATCAGCCCCAGCATTTT. Protein: CASSFFSGSNQPQHF. V and J are TRBV28 and TRBJ1-5; D is unresolved. The CDR3 runs to 15 residues. CDR1 and CDR2 (germline): MDHEN, SYDVKM. The V gene lost 3 bases and the J gene lost 3 bases, with 12 bases spanning the gap.

The rearrangement links TRBV4-1 to TRBJ2-1, with 10 bases that match TRBD2. After removal of 1 base from V and 9 bases from J, the junction contained 3 bases not matched to a gene. CDR3 size: 14 residues. CDR1 is MGHRA and CDR2 is YSYEKL in the germline V gene. CDR3 in amino acids: CASSQVSGGTEQFF. CDR3 DNA: TGCGCCAGCAGCCAAGTTAGCGGGGGGACTGAGCAGTTCTTC.

This clone was seen a handful of times. The rearrangement uses TRBV6-5 and TRBJ1-6, with D possibly being TRBD1 (5 bases). The CDR3 loop spans 13 amino acids. Trimming took off 2 bases at V and 11 bases at J, with 10 bases between the two ends. Germline V gene data show CDR1 as MNHEY and CDR2 as SVGAGI. DNA for the CDR3: TGTGCCAGCAGTTACAACCAGGGTGCACCCCTCCACTTT. Its protein is CASSYNQGAPLHF.

On this clone: The same CDR3 also results from other DNA sequences found in this sample. V is TRBV5-6 and J is TRBJ2-1; TRBD1 matches at 7 bases. V shed 4 bases and J 5 bases; nucleotides not matched to a gene: 9. This CDR3 has 15 amino acids. Germline CDR1 and CDR2: SGHDT and YYEEEE. The CDR3 protein is CASSPPTGLNNEQFF. CDR3 DNA: TGTGCCAGCAGCCCACCGACAGGGCTCAACAATGAGCAGTTCTTC.

J is TRBJ1-4 and V is TRBV13; TRBD1 matches 11 bases. Germline V CDR1 and CDR2: PRHDT, FYEKMQ (reference sequence). V was pared by 4 bases and J by 8 bases, with 15 bases of the junction left unmatched. The CDR3 spans 18 residues. The CDR3 nucleotides are TGTGCCAGCAGCTCCCCTCGGACAGGGGGCGCGATTCGGGAAAAACTGTTTTTT. This gives the protein CASSSPRTGGAIREKLFF.